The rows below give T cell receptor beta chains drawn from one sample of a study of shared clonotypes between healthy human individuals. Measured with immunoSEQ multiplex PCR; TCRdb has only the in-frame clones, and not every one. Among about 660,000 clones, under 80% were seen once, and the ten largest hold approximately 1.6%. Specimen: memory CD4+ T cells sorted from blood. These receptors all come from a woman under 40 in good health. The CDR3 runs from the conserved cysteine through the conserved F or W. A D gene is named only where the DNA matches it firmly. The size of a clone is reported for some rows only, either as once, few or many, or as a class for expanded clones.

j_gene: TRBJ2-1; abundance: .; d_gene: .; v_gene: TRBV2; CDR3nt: TGTGCCAGCAGACAGGACTGGGGGCGTGGGTTCTTC; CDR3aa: CASRQDWGRGFF
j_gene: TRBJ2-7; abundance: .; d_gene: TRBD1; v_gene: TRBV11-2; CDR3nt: TGTGCCAGCAGCTTGCGGACAGGGGAGCAGTACTTC; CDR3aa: CASSLRTGEQYF
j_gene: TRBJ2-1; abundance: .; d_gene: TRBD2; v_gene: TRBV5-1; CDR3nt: TGCGCCAGCAGCTCGACGGGAGGAACCTACAATGAGCAGTTCTTC; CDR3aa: CASSSTGGTYNEQFF
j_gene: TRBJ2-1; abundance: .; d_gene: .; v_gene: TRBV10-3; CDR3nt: TGTGCCATCAGTGACGGACTTCCCGTGCCCTCCTACAATGAGCAGTTCTTC; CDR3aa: CAISDGLPVPSYNEQFF
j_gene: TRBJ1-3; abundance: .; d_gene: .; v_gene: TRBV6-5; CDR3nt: TGTGCCAGCTCGGCGGACGTCCTCCCTGGAAACACCATATATTTT; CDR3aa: CASSADVLPGNTIYF
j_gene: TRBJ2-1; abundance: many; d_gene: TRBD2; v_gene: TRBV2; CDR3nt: TGTGCCAGCAGTGCGGCTAGCGGGGCCTACAATGAGCAGTTCTTC; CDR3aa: CASSAASGAYNEQFF
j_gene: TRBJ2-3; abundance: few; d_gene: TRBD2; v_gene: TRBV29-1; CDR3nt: TGCAGCGTTGAAGAGGGCGGGGGGACAGATACGCAGTATTTT; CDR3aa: CSVEEGGGTDTQYF
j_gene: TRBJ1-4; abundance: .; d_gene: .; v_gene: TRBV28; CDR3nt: TGTGCCAGCAGTTTATTTGGACAAGTCAATGAAAAACTGTTTTTT; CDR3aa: CASSLFGQVNEKLFF
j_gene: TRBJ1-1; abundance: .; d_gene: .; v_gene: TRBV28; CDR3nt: TGTGCCAGCATCCCCAACAGGAACACTGAAGCTTTCTTT; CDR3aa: CASIPNRNTEAFF
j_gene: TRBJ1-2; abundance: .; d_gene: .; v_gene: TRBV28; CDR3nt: TGTGCCAGCAGTTTTCACGGGGGCTATGGCTACACCTTC; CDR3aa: CASSFHGGYGYTF
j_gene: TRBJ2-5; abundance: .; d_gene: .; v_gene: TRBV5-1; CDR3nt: TGCGCCAGCAGCGACGGACAGGGAGGGGAGACCCAGTACTTC; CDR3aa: CASSDGQGGETQYF
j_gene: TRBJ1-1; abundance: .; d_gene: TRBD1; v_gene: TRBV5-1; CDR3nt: TGCGCCAGCAGCTTAGGGACAGGGGGCACTGAAGCTTTCTTT; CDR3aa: CASSLGTGGTEAFF
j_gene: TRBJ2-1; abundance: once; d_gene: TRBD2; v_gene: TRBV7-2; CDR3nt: TGTGCCAGCACTAGCGGAAGCTCCTACAATGAGCAGTTCTTC; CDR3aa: CASTSGSSYNEQFF
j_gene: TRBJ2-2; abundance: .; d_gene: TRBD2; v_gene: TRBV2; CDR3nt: TGTGCCAGCACTGCAAGGACTAGCGGGACCGGGGAGCTGTTTTTT; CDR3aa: CASTARTSGTGELFF
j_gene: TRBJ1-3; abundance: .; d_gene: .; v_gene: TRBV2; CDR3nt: TGTGCCAGCCAAACAAGCCCTGGAAACACCATATATTTT; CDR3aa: CASQTSPGNTIYF
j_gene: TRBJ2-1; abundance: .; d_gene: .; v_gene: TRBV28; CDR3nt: TGTGCCAGCAGGCCGAGGGGGGCGTTTTTCAATGAGCAGTTCTTC; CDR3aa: CASRPRGAFFNEQFF
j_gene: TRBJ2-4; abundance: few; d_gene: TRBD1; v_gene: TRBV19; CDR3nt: TGTGCCAGTAGTACCCGTACAGGGGACGGAAACATTCAGTACTTC; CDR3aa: CASSTRTGDGNIQYF
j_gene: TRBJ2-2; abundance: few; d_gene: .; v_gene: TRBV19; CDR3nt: TGTGCCAGTAGAGTTGGTTTTAGTGCCGGGGAGCTGTTTTTT; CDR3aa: CASRVGFSAGELFF
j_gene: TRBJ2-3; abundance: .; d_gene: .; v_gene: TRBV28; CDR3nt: TGTGCCAGCAGTTTATCGGGTGTGGATACGCAGTATTTT; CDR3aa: CASSLSGVDTQYF
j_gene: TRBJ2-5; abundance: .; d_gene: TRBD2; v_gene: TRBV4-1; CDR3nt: TGCGCCAGCAGCCAAGTTTTAGCGGGAGTTCGTACCGAGACCCAGTACTTC; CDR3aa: CASSQVLAGVRTETQYF
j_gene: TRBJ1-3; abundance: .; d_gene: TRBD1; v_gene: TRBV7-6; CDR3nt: TGTGCCAGCAGCTTAGCCCCGACAGGGGGAGGAGGAAACACCATATATTTT; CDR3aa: CASSLAPTGGGGNTIYF
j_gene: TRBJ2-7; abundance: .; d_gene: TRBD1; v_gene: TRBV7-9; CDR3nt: TGTGCCAGCAGCCGGACAGGGGAGAGGCACGAGCAGTACTTC; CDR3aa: CASSRTGERHEQYF